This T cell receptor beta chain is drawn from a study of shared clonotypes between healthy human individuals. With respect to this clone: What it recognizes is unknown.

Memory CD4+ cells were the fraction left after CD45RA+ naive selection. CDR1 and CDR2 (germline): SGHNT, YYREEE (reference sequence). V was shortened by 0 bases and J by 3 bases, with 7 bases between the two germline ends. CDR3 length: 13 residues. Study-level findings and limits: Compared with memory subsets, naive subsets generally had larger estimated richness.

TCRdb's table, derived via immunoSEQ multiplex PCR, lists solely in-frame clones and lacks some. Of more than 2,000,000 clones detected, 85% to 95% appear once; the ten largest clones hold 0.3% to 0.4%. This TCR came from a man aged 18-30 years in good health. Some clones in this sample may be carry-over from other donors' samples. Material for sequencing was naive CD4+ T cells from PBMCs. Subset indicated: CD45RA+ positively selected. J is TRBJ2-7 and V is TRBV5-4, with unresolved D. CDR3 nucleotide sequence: TGTGCCAGCAGCTTGGGCAGCAACTACGAGCAGTACTTC. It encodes CASSLGSNYEQYF.